The T cell receptor beta chain described here comes from a study of blood T cell repertoires in COVID-19. Study-level background: Researchers got acute and convalescent COVID-19 samples from the United States, Italy and Spain. T cells, B-cell-depleted T cells, or PBMCs provided the cDNA or gDNA that served as material.

The V gene end was trimmed by 6 bases and the J gene end by 4 bases; junction bases not matched to a gene: 4. The germline CDR1 and CDR2 sequences are SEHNR and FQNEAQ (reference sequence). CDR3 length: 16 residues. In the study's own analysis: Scientists estimated how many nucleated cells there were by amplifying reference gene primers. Profiling relied on immunoSEQ multiplex PCR, and the TCRdb table lists in-frame clones only, not all of them. Clone size and the V and J calls come from that table; the DNA yielded D and trimming. The sample has about 140,000 clones, almost 85% seen once. The chain has TRBV7-9 and TRBJ2-3; 16 bases match TRBD2. The clonotype comes from a man aged 50 to 59 with acute or convalescent COVID-19. Sequenced: peripheral blood. Here the CDR3 DNA reads TGTGCCAGCAGTTCGGGACTAGCGGGAGGGGCAGATACGCAGTATTTT. It codes for CASSSGLAGGADTQYF.